The 8 T cell receptor beta chains listed next were all sequenced from one sample in a study of OX40 agonist ivuxolimab in advanced cancers. The method was immunoSEQ multiplex PCR; TCRdb's version includes in-frame clones alone and lacks a portion of them. This table holds about 68,000 clones, roughly 82% found once. Sequencing was performed on CD4+ or CD8+ T cells sorted from blood, taken in a trial of the OX40 agonist ivuxolimab. The receptors stem from an adult with an advanced solid tumor such as melanoma, head and neck, liver or kidney cancer.

The CDR3 sequence: CASSTPDSPYEQYF. CDR3 sequence (DNA): TGTGCCAGTAGTACCCCGGACAGCCCCTACGAGCAGTACTTC. This chain links TRBV19 with TRBJ2-7, with TRBD1 as a possible D gene (6 bases). V gave up 4 bases and J gave up 2 bases, with 12 bases separating them. Germline V gene lookup returns CDR1 LNHDA and CDR2 SQIVND (reference sequence). CDR3 length: 14 residues.

The chain combines TRBV2 with TRBJ2-7; D may be TRBD1 (6 bases). V lost 8 bases to trimming and J lost 0 bases, with 14 bases between them. Germline CDR1 SNHLY, CDR2 FYNNEI. CDR3 length: 14 residues. The DNA for the CDR3 is TGTGCCAGCGTGACAGGCCGAAGCTCCTACGAGCAGTACTTC. Translating gives CASVTGRSSYEQYF.

The chain is built from TRBV5-6 and TRBJ1-2; 9 bases map to TRBD1. The CDR3 contains 15 residues. Trimming removed 5 bases from V and 3 bases from J; junction bases left unmatched: 8. The germline V gene has CDR1 SGHDT and CDR2 YYEEEE. The CDR3 here is CASSYVDRGHYGYTF. In nucleotides, the CDR3 is TGTGCCAGCAGTTACGTGGACAGGGGCCACTATGGCTACACCTTC. The variable domain in full, with the rest retrieved from reference TRBV5-6 and TRBJ1-2, is DAGVTQSPTHLIKTRGQQVTLRCSPKSGHDTVSWYQQALGQGPQFIFQYYEEEERQRGNFPDRFSGHQFPNYSSELNVNALLLGDSALYLCASSYVDRGHYGYTFGSGTRLTVV.

V and J are TRBV6-1 and TRBJ2-4; perhaps TRBD2 as D (5 bases). Germline V gives CDR1 MNHNS, CDR2 SASEGT. Trimming took off 8 bases at V and 5 bases at J, with 16 bases between the two ends. There are 14 residues in the CDR3. CDR3: CASYRATGENIQYF. The DNA for the CDR3 is TGTGCCAGCTATAGGGCAACCGGGGAAAACATTCAGTACTTC.

This clone was recorded once. The chain recombines TRBV10-3 with TRBJ2-1, with a weak D call TRBD2 (5 bases). V was trimmed by 3 bases and J by 9 bases, leaving 12 bases between them. From germline, CDR1 is ENHRY and CDR2 SYGVKD. The CDR3 contains 13 residues. CDR3 region: CAISEDDEGEQFF. The CDR3 region has the DNA TGTGCCATCAGTGAAGACGACGAGGGTGAGCAGTTCTTC.

Only a few counts were recorded for this clone. The DNA of the CDR3 is TGTGCCAGCAGCCTGCTGCGACAGGGGGACCATGAAAAACTGTTTTTT. It is translated as CASSLLRQGDHEKLFF. The chain recombines TRBV13 with TRBJ1-4, with 9 bases aligning to TRBD1. Germline CDR1 PRHDT, CDR2 FYEKMQ (reference sequence). The V gene end was trimmed by 5 bases and the J gene end by 6 bases; junction bases not matched to a gene: 10. This CDR3 region has 16 residues.

V gene TRBV7-9 combines with J gene TRBJ2-3, with TRBD1 matching over 7 bases. CDR1 and CDR2 (germline): SEHNR, FQNEAQ (reference sequence). The CDR3 is 14 residues long. The ends lost 0 bases at V and 5 bases at J; junction bases unmatched: 2. The DNA of the CDR3 is TGTGCCAGCAGCTTAGCGGACAGGCGAGATACGCAGTATTTT. Protein sequence: CASSLADRRDTQYF. The whole variable domain, filled in from reference TRBV7-9 and TRBJ2-3, reads DTGVSQNPRHKITKRGQNVTFRCDPISEHNRLYWYRQTLGQGPEFLTYFQNEAQLEKSRLLSDRFSAERPKGSFSTLEIQRTEQGDSAMYLCASSLADRRDTQYFGPGTRLTVL.

This rearrangement joins TRBV28 to TRBJ2-4; 7 positions agree with TRBD1. Germline V gives CDR1 MDHEN, CDR2 SYDVKM. CDR3 length: 13 residues. The V gene end was trimmed by 6 bases and the J gene end by 6 bases; junction bases not matched to a gene: 5. The CDR3 spells CASSRGGRNIQYF. As DNA, the CDR3 is TGTGCCAGCAGCCGAGGGGGCAGAAACATTCAGTACTTC.